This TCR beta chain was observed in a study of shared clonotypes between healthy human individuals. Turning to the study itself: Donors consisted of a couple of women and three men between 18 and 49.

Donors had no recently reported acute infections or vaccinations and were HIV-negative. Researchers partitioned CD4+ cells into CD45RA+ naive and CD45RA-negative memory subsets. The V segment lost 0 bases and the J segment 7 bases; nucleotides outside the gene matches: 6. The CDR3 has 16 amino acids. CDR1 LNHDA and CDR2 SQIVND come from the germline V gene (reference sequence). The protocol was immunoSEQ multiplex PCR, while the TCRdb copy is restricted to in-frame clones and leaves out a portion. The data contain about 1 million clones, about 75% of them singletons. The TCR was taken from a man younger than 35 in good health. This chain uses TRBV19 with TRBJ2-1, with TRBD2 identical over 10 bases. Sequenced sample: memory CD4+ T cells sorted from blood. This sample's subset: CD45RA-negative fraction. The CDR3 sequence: CASSIDRTSGLNEQFF. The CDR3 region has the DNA TGTGCCAGTAGTATAGATAGGACTAGCGGACTTAATGAGCAGTTCTTC.